A selection of T cell receptor beta chains follows, all from one sample in a study of blood T cell repertoires in COVID-19. The repertoire was sequenced with immunoSEQ multiplex PCR; TCRdb's copy has only in-frame clones and lacks some. This table has tens of thousands of clones, 88% appearing once. Material: peripheral blood. These receptors all stem from a man in his fifties with active COVID-19. Each CDR3 is given with its conserved first and last residue. Fields, in order: clone size, D gene, J gene, V gene, CDR3 DNA, CDR3 protein. D genes are given only for firm matches. The size field is filled for only some rows; it gives once, few, many or a size class.

clone_size: NA
d_call: NA
j_call: TRBJ1-2
v_call: TRBV7-9
cdr3_nt: TGTGCCAGCAGCTTAGTCTTCGCAGCCGGGTTCGACACCTTC
cdr3_aa: CASSLVFAAGFDTF

clone_size: NA
d_call: NA
j_call: TRBJ1-5
v_call: TRBV30
cdr3_nt: TGTGCCTGGAGTGTCTCAGGGAATCAGCCCCAGCATTTT
cdr3_aa: CAWSVSGNQPQHF

clone_size: NA
d_call: TRBD2
j_call: TRBJ2-5
v_call: TRBV2
cdr3_nt: TGTGCCAGCGGATCTAGCGGGGGGGCCTTAGAGACCCAGTACTTC
cdr3_aa: CASGSSGGALETQYF

clone_size: NA
d_call: NA
j_call: TRBJ1-5
v_call: TRBV19
cdr3_nt: TGTGCCAGTAGTATATGGGACATACTCAATCAGCCCCAGCATTTT
cdr3_aa: CASSIWDILNQPQHF

clone_size: few
d_call: NA
j_call: TRBJ1-1
v_call: TRBV3-1/TRBV3-2
cdr3_nt: TGTGCCAGCAGCCAAGACGAGGCAGGGCTAACTGAAGCTTTCTTT
cdr3_aa: CASSQDEAGLTEAFF

clone_size: once
d_call: TRBD1
j_call: TRBJ2-2
v_call: TRBV6-1
cdr3_nt: TGTGCCAGCAGTGTCCGACAGGGCTCGGCGGCCGCGGGGGAGCTGTTTTTT
cdr3_aa: CASSVRQGSAAAGELFF

clone_size: NA
d_call: NA
j_call: TRBJ2-7
v_call: TRBV24-1
cdr3_nt: TGTGCCACCAGTGATTCCACAGGAGTCTCCTACGAGCAGTACTTC
cdr3_aa: CATSDSTGVSYEQYF

clone_size: NA
d_call: TRBD1
j_call: TRBJ2-7
v_call: TRBV28
cdr3_nt: TGTGCCAGCAGTTTAAGGACAGGGGACGAGCAGTACTTC
cdr3_aa: CASSLRTGDEQYF

clone_size: NA
d_call: NA
j_call: TRBJ2-7
v_call: TRBV19
cdr3_nt: TGTGCCAGTAGTATAGTGGGGGGTCTCTACGAGCAGTACTTC
cdr3_aa: CASSIVGGLYEQYF

clone_size: NA
d_call: NA
j_call: TRBJ2-3
v_call: TRBV7-5
cdr3_nt: TGTGTCAGAAGCCCAGAAAAAATCGGGACTAGCGGCACAGATACGCAGTATTTT
cdr3_aa: CVRSPEKIGTSGTDTQYF

clone_size: NA
d_call: TRBD1
j_call: TRBJ2-5
v_call: TRBV18
cdr3_nt: TGTGCCAGCTCACCACGGGACAGATCAGAGACCCAGTACTTC
cdr3_aa: CASSPRDRSETQYF

clone_size: NA
d_call: TRBD1
j_call: TRBJ1-5
v_call: TRBV28
cdr3_nt: TGTGCCAGCAGTCCGTCAGGGGGTGGCAATCAGCCCCAGCATTTT
cdr3_aa: CASSPSGGGNQPQHF

clone_size: few
d_call: TRBD1
j_call: TRBJ2-3
v_call: TRBV2
cdr3_nt: TGTGCCAGCAGTGGGCTGACAGGGATCACAGATACGCAGTATTTT
cdr3_aa: CASSGLTGITDTQYF

clone_size: NA
d_call: NA
j_call: TRBJ1-2
v_call: TRBV10-2
cdr3_nt: TGCGCCAGCAGAACGGACAGCTATGGCTACACCTTC
cdr3_aa: CASRTDSYGYTF

clone_size: NA
d_call: NA
j_call: TRBJ1-5
v_call: TRBV19
cdr3_nt: TGTGCCGCGGGACGTGGGGGCAATCAGCCCCAGCATTTT
cdr3_aa: CAAGRGGNQPQHF

clone_size: once
d_call: TRBD1
j_call: TRBJ2-2
v_call: TRBV24-1
cdr3_nt: TGTGCCACCAGTGTCGGGACAGGGATTAACACCGGGGAGCTGTTTTTT
cdr3_aa: CATSVGTGINTGELFF

clone_size: NA
d_call: NA
j_call: TRBJ1-1
v_call: TRBV7-9
cdr3_nt: TGTGCCAGCAGTTTAGGGGCAGGGGCGACTGAAGCTTTCTTT
cdr3_aa: CASSLGAGATEAFF

clone_size: NA
d_call: TRBD1
j_call: TRBJ2-1
v_call: TRBV2
cdr3_nt: TGTGCCAGCAGTGCGACAGGGCCCCTCGAGCAGTTCTTC
cdr3_aa: CASSATGPLEQFF

clone_size: NA
d_call: TRBD2
j_call: TRBJ2-3
v_call: TRBV7-6
cdr3_nt: TGTGCCAGCAGCCCTCGGGGGGGCCTCTCTGATACGCAGTATTTT
cdr3_aa: CASSPRGGLSDTQYF

clone_size: once
d_call: NA
j_call: TRBJ1-6
v_call: TRBV7-8
cdr3_nt: TGTGCCAGCAGCTTAACTGATAATTCACCCCTCCACTTT
cdr3_aa: CASSLTDNSPLHF

clone_size: NA
d_call: NA
j_call: TRBJ2-2
v_call: TRBV11-2
cdr3_nt: TGTGCCAGCAGCTTAGAGCGACTTCTCACCGGGGAGCTGTTTTTT
cdr3_aa: CASSLERLLTGELFF

clone_size: NA
d_call: NA
j_call: TRBJ1-1
v_call: TRBV30
cdr3_nt: TGTGCCTGGAGCAAGCGGCCGGAGAACACTGAAGCTTTCTTT
cdr3_aa: CAWSKRPENTEAFF

clone_size: once
d_call: TRBD2
j_call: TRBJ2-2
v_call: TRBV5-1
cdr3_nt: TGCGCCAGCAGCTTGGGGACTAGCGGTTCGAACACCGGGGAGCTGTTTTTT
cdr3_aa: CASSLGTSGSNTGELFF

clone_size: NA
d_call: TRBD1
j_call: TRBJ1-1
v_call: TRBV6-5
cdr3_nt: TGTGCCAGCAGTTACAGCTCCGACAGGGGGAGGCCTGAAGCTTTCTTT
cdr3_aa: CASSYSSDRGRPEAFF

clone_size: NA
d_call: NA
j_call: TRBJ2-7
v_call: TRBV9
cdr3_nt: TGTGCCAGCAGCGTAGACTTAGGGGGTGCCTACGAGCAGTACTTC
cdr3_aa: CASSVDLGGAYEQYF

clone_size: NA
d_call: TRBD2
j_call: TRBJ2-3
v_call: TRBV7-6
cdr3_nt: TGTGCCAGCAGCTCCGCGGGGGGGCCCGCAGATACGCAGTATTTT
cdr3_aa: CASSSAGGPADTQYF

clone_size: NA
d_call: NA
j_call: TRBJ2-4
v_call: TRBV5-1
cdr3_nt: TGCGCCAGCAGCTTGGGCAGGTCCAAAAACATTCAGTACTTC
cdr3_aa: CASSLGRSKNIQYF

clone_size: NA
d_call: TRBD1
j_call: TRBJ1-4
v_call: TRBV27
cdr3_nt: TGTGCCAGCACACCCAGGGGGTTAAATGAAAAACTGTTTTTT
cdr3_aa: CASTPRGLNEKLFF

clone_size: NA
d_call: NA
j_call: TRBJ2-1
v_call: TRBV5-6
cdr3_nt: TGTGCCAGCAGCCCTCTCCAGGCCAGAAGGGAGCAGTTCTTC
cdr3_aa: CASSPLQARREQFF

clone_size: NA
d_call: NA
j_call: TRBJ1-3
v_call: TRBV25-1
cdr3_nt: TGTGCCAGCAGTGAATATGCAGGGTTAGGAGGAAACACCATATATTTT
cdr3_aa: CASSEYAGLGGNTIYF

clone_size: once
d_call: NA
j_call: TRBJ2-3
v_call: TRBV19
cdr3_nt: TGTGCCAGTAGTATCAGGTCGGACAAGCAGTATTTT
cdr3_aa: CASSIRSDKQYF

clone_size: NA
d_call: NA
j_call: TRBJ1-5
v_call: TRBV27
cdr3_nt: TGTGCCAGCAGTTTAGTGGCAGGGGAGTGGCAGCCCCAGCATTTT
cdr3_aa: CASSLVAGEWQPQHF

clone_size: NA
d_call: TRBD1
j_call: TRBJ1-1
v_call: TRBV6-5
cdr3_nt: TGTGCCAGCAGTTACTCGAGCACAGGGGCCACTGAAGCTTTCTTT
cdr3_aa: CASSYSSTGATEAFF

clone_size: once
d_call: NA
j_call: TRBJ2-7
v_call: TRBV19
cdr3_nt: TGTGCCAGTAGCCCGCTTAGTTATCCCTACGAGCAGTACTTC
cdr3_aa: CASSPLSYPYEQYF

clone_size: NA
d_call: NA
j_call: TRBJ1-1
v_call: TRBV12-2
cdr3_nt: TGTGCAAGTCGCCGCCCGAAGGGGGAATGGGCCACTGAAGCTTTCTTT
cdr3_aa: CASRRPKGEWATEAFF

clone_size: NA
d_call: TRBD2
j_call: TRBJ2-3
v_call: TRBV5-4
cdr3_nt: TGTGCCAGCAGCTTGGCTAGCGGGGGGGCAGATACGCAGTATTTT
cdr3_aa: CASSLASGGADTQYF

clone_size: NA
d_call: TRBD1
j_call: TRBJ1-5
v_call: TRBV5-6
cdr3_nt: TGTGCCAGCAGCTCAGGGGGAGGACAGTTCAATCAGCCCCAGCATTTT
cdr3_aa: CASSSGGGQFNQPQHF

clone_size: NA
d_call: TRBD2
j_call: TRBJ2-5
v_call: TRBV7-6
cdr3_nt: TGTGCCAGCAGCTTAGGACGTAGCGGGAGGGCCAGGGAGACCCAGTACTTC
cdr3_aa: CASSLGRSGRARETQYF

clone_size: once
d_call: TRBD1
j_call: TRBJ1-2
v_call: TRBV28
cdr3_nt: TGTGCCAGCAGTTTACGGACAGGCCATATCTTC
cdr3_aa: CASSLRTGHIF

clone_size: NA
d_call: NA
j_call: TRBJ1-2
v_call: TRBV5-4
cdr3_nt: TGTGCCAGCAGCGAACAGGGTAGTGGCTATGGCTACACCTTC
cdr3_aa: CASSEQGSGYGYTF

clone_size: NA
d_call: NA
j_call: TRBJ1-4
v_call: TRBV7-2
cdr3_nt: TGTGCCAGCAGCTTAACGGGACAATTTAATGAAAAACTGTTTTTT
cdr3_aa: CASSLTGQFNEKLFF

clone_size: NA
d_call: NA
j_call: TRBJ2-7
v_call: TRBV6-2/TRBV6-3
cdr3_nt: TGTGCCAGCAGTTACTCGCTATACGAGCAGTACTTC
cdr3_aa: CASSYSLYEQYF